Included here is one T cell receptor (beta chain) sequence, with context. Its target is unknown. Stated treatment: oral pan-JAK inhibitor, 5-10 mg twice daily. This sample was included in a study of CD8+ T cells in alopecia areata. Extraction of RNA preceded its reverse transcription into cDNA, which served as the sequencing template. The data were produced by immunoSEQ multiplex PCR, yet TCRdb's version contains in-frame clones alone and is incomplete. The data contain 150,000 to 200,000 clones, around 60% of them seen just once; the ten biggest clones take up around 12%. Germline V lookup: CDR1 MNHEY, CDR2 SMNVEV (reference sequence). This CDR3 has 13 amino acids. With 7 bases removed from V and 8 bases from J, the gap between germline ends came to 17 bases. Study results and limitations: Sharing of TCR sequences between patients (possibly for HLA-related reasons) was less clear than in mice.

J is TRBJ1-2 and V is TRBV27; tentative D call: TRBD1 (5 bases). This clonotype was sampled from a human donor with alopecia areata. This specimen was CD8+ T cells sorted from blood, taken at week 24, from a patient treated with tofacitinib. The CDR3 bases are TGTGCCAGCAAAATGGGACGGGCGTCCGGCTACACCTTC. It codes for CASKMGRASGYTF.